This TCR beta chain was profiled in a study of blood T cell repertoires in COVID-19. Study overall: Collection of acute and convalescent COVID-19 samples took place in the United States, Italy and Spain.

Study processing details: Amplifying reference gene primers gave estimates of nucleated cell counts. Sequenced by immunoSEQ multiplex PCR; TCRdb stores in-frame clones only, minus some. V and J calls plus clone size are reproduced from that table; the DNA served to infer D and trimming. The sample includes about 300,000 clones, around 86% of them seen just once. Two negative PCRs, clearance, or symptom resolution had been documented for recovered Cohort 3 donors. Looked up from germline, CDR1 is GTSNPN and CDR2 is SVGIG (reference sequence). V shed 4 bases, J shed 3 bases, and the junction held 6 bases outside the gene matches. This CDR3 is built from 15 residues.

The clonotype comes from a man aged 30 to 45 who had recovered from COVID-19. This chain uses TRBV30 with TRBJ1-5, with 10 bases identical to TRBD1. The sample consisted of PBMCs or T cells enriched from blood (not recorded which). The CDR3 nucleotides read TGTGCCTGGAAGGGACAGGGGAGGCTCAATCAGCCCCAGCATTTT. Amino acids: CAWKGQGRLNQPQHF.